Following are 19 T cell receptor beta chains from one sample sequenced in a study of a mutant IDH1 vaccine in newly diagnosed glioma. This table comes from immunoSEQ multiplex PCR, and its TCRdb copy is limited to in-frame clones, with some not included. This sample carries more than 50,000 clones, over 75% of them seen once, and the ten largest clones take roughly 2.1%. The antigens of these receptors remain unknown. The time point is: week 11, during vaccination. Vaccinated patients received 300 ug of mutant IDH1 20-mer peptide per dose, with topical imiquimod. This specimen was PBMCs, taken from a glioma patient whose treatment included an IDH1 peptide vaccine. These receptors all come from a man aged 35-49 years with glioma.

The CDR3 bases are TGTGCCAGCAGCTTAGGGACTAGCGTTCCCTACGAGCAGTACTTC. This gives the protein CASSLGTSVPYEQYF. The rearrangement joins TRBV11-1 to TRBJ2-7, with TRBD2 matching over 9 bases. With 1 base clipped from V and 2 bases from J, the junction kept 3 bases outside the gene matches. Germline CDR1 and CDR2: SGHAT and FQDESV (reference sequence). The CDR3 runs 15 residues.

This clone was found once. The gene calls are TRBV7-9 and TRBJ2-6, with D possibly TRBD2 on 5 matching bases. V was trimmed by 3 bases and J by 0 bases, leaving 12 bases between them. This CDR3 comprises 17 residues. Germline loops: CDR1 SEHNR, CDR2 FQNEAQ (reference sequence). In nucleotides, the CDR3 is TGTGCCAGCAGCTTCGTAGCGTTTATCTCTGGGGCCAACGTCCTGACTTTC. The encoded protein is CASSFVAFISGANVLTF. The variable domain in full, completed from reference TRBV7-9 and TRBJ2-6, reads DTGVSQNPRHKITKRGQNVTFRCDPISEHNRLYWYRQTLGQGPEFLTYFQNEAQLEKSRLLSDRFSAERPKGSFSTLEIQRTEQGDSAMYLCASSFVAFISGANVLTFGAGSRLTVL.

The chain carries TRBV7-9 and TRBJ2-1, with D unclear. This CDR3 contains 13 residues. Germline V gives CDR1 SEHNR, CDR2 FQNEAQ (reference sequence). V was trimmed by 3 bases and J by 3 bases, leaving 6 bases between them. CDR3 amino acids: CASSFQSYNEQFF. Written as DNA, the CDR3 is TGTGCCAGCAGCTTCCAAAGCTACAATGAGCAGTTCTTC.

Only one count was recorded for this clone. The chain carries TRBV28 and TRBJ2-1; tentatively, D is TRBD1 (5 bases). The V gene lost 5 bases and the J gene lost 10 bases, with 12 bases spanning the gap. Germline CDR1 and CDR2: MDHEN and SYDVKM. CDR3 size: 12 residues. The CDR3 DNA follows: TGTGCCAGCAGTACCAGGGTTGGGGAGCAGTTCTTC. Its protein product is CASSTRVGEQFF.

The chain employs TRBV28 and TRBJ1-2; D uncertain. Germline CDR1 and CDR2: MDHEN and SYDVKM. The V end was cut by 5 bases, the J end by 7 bases, with 14 bases between. CDR3 length: 13 residues. In nucleotides, the CDR3 is TGTGCCAGCAGTCCATCCGACGATACTGGCTACACCTTC. Encoded protein: CASSPSDDTGYTF.

J is TRBJ1-2 and V is TRBV28; D not resolved. Deletions cut 3 bases from V and 2 bases from J, with 10 bases between. Germline V gene data show CDR1 as MDHEN and CDR2 as SYDVKM. This CDR3 has 14 residues. In nucleotides, the CDR3 is TGTGCCAGCAGTTTGGTGGGAGACAACTATGGCTACACCTTC. Protein sequence: CASSLVGDNYGYTF.

The gene calls are TRBV7-2 and TRBJ1-4, with 7 bases fitting TRBD1. From germline, CDR1 is SGHTA and CDR2 FQGNSA. With V trimmed by 5 bases and J by 1 base, 10 bases remained unmatched. The CDR3 sequence is 17 residues long. This CDR3 is CASSPRQGFLTNEKLFF. DNA for the CDR3: TGTGCCAGCAGCCCGAGACAGGGCTTCCTAACTAATGAAAAACTGTTTTTT.

The genes are TRBV6-6 and TRBJ2-4; 8 bases map to TRBD1. CDR3 length: 15 amino acids. CDR1 and CDR2 from the germline V gene are MNHNY and SVGAGI (reference sequence). The V segment lost 5 bases and the J segment 0 bases; nucleotides outside the gene matches: 3. Written as DNA, the CDR3 is TGTGCCAGCAGTCCACAGGGGGAAGCCAAAAACATTCAGTACTTC. It encodes CASSPQGEAKNIQYF.

The rearrangement joins TRBV14 to TRBJ1-2; 9 bases fit TRBD1. V lost 1 base, J lost 3 bases, and 12 bases stayed unmatched. The CDR3 covers 18 residues. Germline CDR1 reads SGHDN; CDR2 reads FVKESK. The CDR3 bases are TGTGCCAGCAGCCAAGCCCTTCACCGGGACAGGGCGTACTATGGCTACACCTTC. Encoded protein: CASSQALHRDRAYYGYTF.

The chain recombines TRBV19 with TRBJ1-2; D gene unclear. Deletions cut 6 bases from V and 2 bases from J, with 13 bases between. The CDR3 spans 14 residues. Germline CDR1 is LNHDA and CDR2 is SQIVND (reference sequence). CDR3 nucleotides: TGTGCCAGTAGCACTTTACTCGGAAACTATGGCTACACCTTC. This gives the protein CASSTLLGNYGYTF.

This clone has a single count. This rearrangement joins TRBV4-1 to TRBJ2-1; 7 bases fit TRBD1. The V and J ends lost 7 bases and 9 bases, in that order; junction bases with no gene match: 9. In germline, CDR1 is MGHRA, CDR2 YSYEKL. This CDR3 contains 13 residues. The CDR3 DNA is TGCGCCAGCAATCCACAGGGGTTGGGTGAGCAGTTCTTC. Protein sequence: CASNPQGLGEQFF.

This chain uses TRBV11-2 with TRBJ1-1; 9 positions match TRBD1. Germline V CDR1 and CDR2: SGHAT, FQNNGV. The V segment lost 6 bases and the J segment 1 base; nucleotides outside the gene matches: 12. CDR3 length: 17 residues. The CDR3 sequence: CASSRAGQGGRNTEAFF. CDR3 DNA sequence: TGTGCCAGCAGTAGAGCGGGACAGGGTGGTCGGAACACTGAAGCTTTCTTT.

CDR3 protein: CAGAGTANTGELFF. In DNA form, the CDR3 reads TGTGCCGGGGCCGGGACAGCGAACACCGGGGAGCTGTTTTTT. The rearrangement joins TRBV10-3 to TRBJ2-2, with 7 positions matching TRBD1. The germline CDR1 and CDR2 sequences are ENHRY and SYGVKD. The CDR3 has 14 residues. V gave up 11 bases and J gave up 0 bases; unmatched junction bases: 6.

The rearrangement uses TRBV7-2 and TRBJ2-1, with 7 bases identical to TRBD1. CDR1 is SGHTA and CDR2 is FQGNSA in the germline V gene. V lost 2 bases and J lost 6; bases outside the gene matches: 7. The CDR3 has 15 residues. CDR3 sequence (DNA): TGTGCCAGCAGCTTATGGACAGGCCCCGTCAATGAGCAGTTCTTC. Translating it yields CASSLWTGPVNEQFF.

V usage is TRBV2 and J usage is TRBJ2-7; D tentatively fits TRBD1 or TRBD2 (5 bases each). CDR1 and CDR2 from the germline V gene are SNHLY and FYNNEI. Trimming took 8 bases from V and 9 from J, leaving 20 bases between them. The CDR3 runs 13 residues. CDR3 region: CASGRDGRFGQYV. The DNA for the CDR3 is TGTGCCAGCGGAAGGGACGGAAGGTTCGGGCAGTACGTC.

This chain uses TRBV5-1 with TRBJ1-4; the match to TRBD1 covers 7 bases. This CDR3 comprises 16 residues. With V trimmed by 3 bases and J by 2 bases, 7 bases remained unmatched. Per the germline V gene, CDR1 is SGHRS and CDR2 is YFSETQ. The CDR3 DNA follows: TGCGCCAGCAGCTCTCAAGTGACAGGGACTAATGAAAAACTGTTTTTT. As protein: CASSSQVTGTNEKLFF.

The chain combines TRBV14 with TRBJ2-1; tentatively, D is TRBD2 (6 bases). V gave up 1 base and J gave up 7 bases, with 17 bases separating them. This CDR3 has 16 residues. Looked up from germline, CDR1 is SGHDN and CDR2 is FVKESK. The CDR3 loop is CASSQVRASGRNEQFF. The CDR3 DNA follows: TGTGCCAGCAGCCAAGTGAGGGCATCGGGGAGGAATGAGCAGTTCTTC.

There are a few counts of this clone. The chain is built from TRBV2 and TRBJ1-1; possible D gene TRBD1, 6 bases. Trimming took off 6 bases at V and 7 bases at J, with 9 bases between the two ends. This CDR3 spans 11 amino acids. Germline CDR1 and CDR2: SNHLY and FYNNEI. The CDR3 coding sequence is TGTGCCAGCAGCGCGGACAGTGAAGCTTTCTTT. It codes for CASSADSEAFF.

The rearrangement links TRBV19 to TRBJ2-7; 8 bases are shared with TRBD1. The CDR3 loop spans 14 amino acids. V was clipped by 6 bases and J by 6 bases; unmatched bases: 10. Germline V gene sequence: CDR1 LNHDA, CDR2 SQIVND (reference sequence). This CDR3 is CASRIREDRVEQYF. In DNA, the CDR3 is TGTGCCAGTAGAATACGCGAGGACAGGGTCGAGCAGTACTTC.